The 4 T cell receptor beta chains presented below share a single source sample, sequenced in a study of blood T cell repertoires in COVID-19. Clones were read by immunoSEQ multiplex PCR, and TCRdb kept only the in-frame ones, dropping some. The sample holds 150,000 or so clones, 70% to 90% seen once. The source material was peripheral blood. These receptors were taken from a man aged 55 to 70 with COVID-19, enrolled during active disease.

In this sample, this clone turned up once. The chain employs TRBV5-1 and TRBJ1-2; D possibly corresponds to TRBD1 (5 bases). Trimming shortened V by 3 bases and J by 8 bases, and 17 bases separated the two germline ends. The CDR3 length is 14 residues. Germline V CDR1 and CDR2: SGHRS, YFSETQ. As DNA, the CDR3 is TGCGCCAGCAGCTCCCTCGACAGTACCTCCGGCTACACCTTC. Amino acid sequence: CASSSLDSTSGYTF.

The V and J genes are TRBV9 and TRBJ1-2, with D possibly matching TRBD1 (5 bases). Deletions cut 2 bases from V and 0 bases from J, with 14 bases between. Per germline, CDR1 SGDLS and CDR2 YYNGEE. The CDR3 is 16 amino acids. DNA of the CDR3: TGTGCCAGCAGCGTCCGGGGGGAAAGAGCTAACTATGGCTACACCTTC. This encodes CASSVRGERANYGYTF.

The rearrangement joins TRBV3-1 (or the pseudogene TRBV3-2) to TRBJ1-3, with TRBD1 matching 9 bases. The germline CDR1 and CDR2 sequences are LGHDT and YNNKEL (reference sequence). The CDR3 has 16 residues. V dropped 4 bases and J dropped 0; count of bases not matched to a gene: 4. CDR3 coding DNA: TGTGCCAGCAGCCTGACGGACAGGGGCTCTGGAAACACCATATATTTT. This encodes CASSLTDRGSGNTIYF.

The chain uses TRBV15 and TRBJ2-1; TRBD2 aligns across 10 bases. CDR1 LNHNV and CDR2 YYDKDF come from the germline V gene (reference sequence). The CDR3 length is 15 residues. After removal of 1 base from V and 4 bases from J, the junction contained 1 base not matched to a gene. The CDR3 here is CATSRALAGYNEQFF. In nucleotides, the CDR3 is TGTGCCACCAGCAGAGCACTAGCGGGGTACAATGAGCAGTTCTTC.